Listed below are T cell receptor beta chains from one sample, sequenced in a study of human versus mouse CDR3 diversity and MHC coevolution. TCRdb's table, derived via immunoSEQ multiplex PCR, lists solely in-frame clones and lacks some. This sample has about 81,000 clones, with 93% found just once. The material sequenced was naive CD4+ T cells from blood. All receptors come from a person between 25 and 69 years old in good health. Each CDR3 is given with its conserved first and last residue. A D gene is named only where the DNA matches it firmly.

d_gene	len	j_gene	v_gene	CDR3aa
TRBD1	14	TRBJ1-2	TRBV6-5	CASREDRALYGYTF
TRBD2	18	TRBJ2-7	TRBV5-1	CASSYRTEIYGLAGDQYF
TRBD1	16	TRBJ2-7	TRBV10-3	CSSRSGQGLFSYEQYF
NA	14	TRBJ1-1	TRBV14	CASSHVTRDTEAFF
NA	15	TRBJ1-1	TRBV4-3	CASGQETGWGTEAFF
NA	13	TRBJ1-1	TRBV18	CASSQAMNTEAFF
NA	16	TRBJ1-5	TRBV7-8	CASSLAGRVNNQPQHF
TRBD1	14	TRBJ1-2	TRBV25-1	CASSPRTGGYGYTF
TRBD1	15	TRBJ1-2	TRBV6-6	CASSWTGTGNYGYTF
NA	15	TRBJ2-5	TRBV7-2	CASSFGSMPVETQYF
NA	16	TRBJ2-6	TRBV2	CASSVQTGSGANVLTF
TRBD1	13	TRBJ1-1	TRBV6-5	CASSYPRGAEAFF
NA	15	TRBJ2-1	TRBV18	CASSPLGTHYNEQFF
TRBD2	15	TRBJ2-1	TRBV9	CASSSPGLAFNEQFF
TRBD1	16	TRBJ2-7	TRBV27	CASSPELGTGAREQYF
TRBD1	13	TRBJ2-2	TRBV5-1	CASSANRGGELFF
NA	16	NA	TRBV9	CASSPRWGTTSYEQYF
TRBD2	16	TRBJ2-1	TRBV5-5	CASSLAGTSSYNEQFF
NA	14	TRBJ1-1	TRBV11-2	CASSYRVLNTEAFF
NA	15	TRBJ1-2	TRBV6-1	CASSEARGTTAGYTF
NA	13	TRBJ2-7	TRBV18	CASSPPGDYEQYF
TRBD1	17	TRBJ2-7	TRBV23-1	CASSQSVWGTAFYEQYF
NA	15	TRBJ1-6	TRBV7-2	CASSPGVEYNSPLHF
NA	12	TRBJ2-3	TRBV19	CASSIHRDTQYF
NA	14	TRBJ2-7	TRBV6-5	CASAIHSSSYEQYF
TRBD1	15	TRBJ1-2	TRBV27	CASSLWTGRNYGYTF
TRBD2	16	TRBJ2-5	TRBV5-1	CASSLGQRGARETQYF